The 22 T cell receptor beta chains given below trace back to one sample, sequenced in a study of blood T cell repertoires in COVID-19. TCRdb keeps only in-frame clones here, not all; method: immunoSEQ multiplex PCR. The sample has roughly 370,000 clones, just under 90% seen once; the top ten hold around 9.3%. The sequencing sample was made of PBMCs or T cells enriched from blood (not recorded which). The receptors were sampled from a woman aged 45 to 65 who had recovered from COVID-19.

The CDR3 sequence is CATSRAGTSEAEQYF. The CDR3 DNA sequence: TGTGCCACCAGCAGAGCGGGGACTAGCGAGGCCGAGCAGTACTTC. The V and J genes are TRBV15 and TRBJ2-7, with TRBD2 matching over 10 bases. CDR1 and CDR2 from the germline V gene are LNHNV and YYDKDF (reference sequence). V was pared by 1 base and J by 6 bases, with 6 bases of the junction left unmatched. The CDR3 totals 15 residues.

The chain couples TRBV27 to TRBJ2-7, with 7 bases identical to TRBD1. CDR1 is MNHEY and CDR2 is SMNVEV in the germline V gene (reference sequence). The CDR3 has 17 amino acids. Losses at the gene ends were 0 bases for V and 2 bases for J; bases not matched to a gene: 10. CDR3: CASSLSLPTGSPYEQYF. CDR3 bases: TGTGCCAGCAGTTTATCTCTGCCGACAGGGTCTCCCTACGAGCAGTACTTC.

V is TRBV29-1 and J is TRBJ1-1; 8 nucleotides line up with TRBD1. This CDR3 has 13 residues. The V segment lost 4 bases and the J segment 7 bases; nucleotides outside the gene matches: 8. Germline loops: CDR1 SQVTM, CDR2 ANQGSEA. The CDR3 loop is CSVGRTGQIEAFF. The CDR3 DNA reads as TGCAGCGTTGGTAGGACAGGGCAAATTGAAGCTTTCTTT.

This chain uses TRBV4-3 with TRBJ1-4, with D hard to call. Trimming removed 1 base at V and 5 bases at J, with 8 bases between. This CDR3 contains 14 residues. Germline CDR1 LGHNA, CDR2 YSLEER. CDR3 amino acids: CASSQGQINEKLFF. For the CDR3, the DNA is TGCGCCAGCAGCCAAGGGCAGATCAATGAAAAACTGTTTTTT.

V gene TRBV5-6 combines with J gene TRBJ1-2, with 10 bases aligning to TRBD1. This CDR3 has 15 amino acids. The J segment lost 8 bases and the V segment lost 0 bases, leaving 7 bases of the junction unmatched. From germline, CDR1 is SGHDT and CDR2 YYEEEE. This CDR3 reads CASSLVSTGGGGYTF. Here the CDR3 DNA reads TGTGCCAGCAGCTTGGTCTCGACAGGGGGCGGAGGCTACACCTTC.

The chain employs TRBV2 and TRBJ1-2; a weak D match, TRBD1 (6 bases). This CDR3 is built from 14 residues. Trimming pared 7 bases from V and 4 bases from J, leaving 16 bases between. The germline CDR1 and CDR2 sequences are SNHLY and FYNNEI. In nucleotides, the CDR3 is TGTGCCAGCACTAAGGACAGAGGCGTCTATGGCTACACCTTC. This codes for CASTKDRGVYGYTF.

The gene calls are TRBV7-2 and TRBJ2-6; D is unresolved. The CDR3 has 17 residues. V was pared by 0 bases and J by 4 bases, with 13 bases between. Per germline, CDR1 SGHTA and CDR2 FQGNSA. The DNA of the CDR3 is TGTGCCAGCAGCTTAGCCACAGCATTCGGCGGGGCCAACGTCCTGACTTTC. It translates to CASSLATAFGGANVLTF.

This clone appeared a single time. This chain joins TRBV4-1 and TRBJ2-1; TRBD1 matches at 9 bases. Germline lookup yields CDR1 MGHRA and CDR2 YSYEKL. V gave up 3 bases and J gave up 8 bases; unmatched junction bases: 5. The CDR3 has 14 residues. The CDR3 coding sequence is TGCGCCAGCAGCCAGGAGGACAGGGGCGATGAGCAGTTCTTC. This gives the protein CASSQEDRGDEQFF.

The rearrangement joins TRBV4-1 to TRBJ2-5, with D perhaps matching TRBD2 (5 bases). The V end was cut by 1 base, the J end by 5 bases, with 8 bases between. CDR1 is MGHRA and CDR2 is YSYEKL in the germline V gene. The CDR3 runs to 13 residues. The CDR3: CASSQVRRETQYF. In DNA, the CDR3 is TGCGCCAGCAGCCAAGTCAGGAGGGAGACCCAGTACTTC.

In its sample, this clone was seen once. The V call is TRBV3-1 (or the pseudogene TRBV3-2), the J call TRBJ2-5; D might be TRBD1 (7 bases). The CDR3 length is 16 residues. V lost 3 bases, J lost 5 bases, and 19 bases lay in between. Germline lookup yields CDR1 LGHDT and CDR2 YNNKEL (reference sequence). Here the CDR3 reads CASSHVRGAMGETQYF. In DNA form, the CDR3 reads TGTGCCAGCAGCCATGTCAGGGGGGCCATGGGGGAGACCCAGTACTTC.

This clone appeared a few times. The chain links TRBV7-2 to TRBJ2-5; 8 bases fit TRBD2. CDR1 SGHTA and CDR2 FQGNSA come from the germline V gene. V was pared by 5 bases and J by 5 bases, with 13 bases of the junction left unmatched. This CDR3 is 16 amino acids long. CDR3 residues: CASSPRARGAYETQYF. As DNA, the CDR3 is TGTGCCAGCAGCCCAAGAGCGCGGGGGGCGTATGAGACCCAGTACTTC.

This clone was seen once. V and J are TRBV7-6 and TRBJ1-2; D perhaps matches TRBD1 (5 bases). CDR3 size: 12 residues. V gave up 5 bases and J gave up 6 bases, with 10 bases separating them. CDR1 and CDR2 (germline): SGHVS, FNYEAQ. The CDR3 here is CASSEGRHGYTF. In DNA, the CDR3 is TGTGCCAGCAGCGAGGGGAGGCATGGCTACACCTTC.

This clone has only a few counts. The V call is TRBV28, the J call TRBJ1-2; D gene ambiguous. With 6 bases removed from V and 3 bases from J, the gap between germline ends came to 17 bases. CDR1 is MDHEN and CDR2 is SYDVKM in the germline V gene. The CDR3 is made up of 15 amino acids. The CDR3 DNA reads TGTGCCAGCAGCGAACCTACGGGTGCCCACTATGGCTACACCTTC. Translated: CASSEPTGAHYGYTF.

The rearrangement joins TRBV19 to TRBJ1-1; tentatively, D is TRBD1 (5 bases). V lost 8 bases to trimming and J lost 1 base, with 8 bases between them. Germline CDR1 is LNHDA and CDR2 is SQIVND (reference sequence). The CDR3 is made up of 12 amino acids. In DNA form, the CDR3 reads TGTGCCAGTTTAACAGGGAACACTGAAGCTTTCTTT. It codes for CASLTGNTEAFF.

V and J are TRBV6-5 and TRBJ2-7; 9 bases are a match to TRBD1. V shed 4 bases and J 2 bases; nucleotides not matched to a gene: 3. Germline V gene data show CDR1 as MNHEY and CDR2 as SVGAGI. The CDR3 has 14 amino acids. In DNA form, the CDR3 reads TGTGCCAGCAGTTCCGACAGGGGGACCTACGAGCAGTACTTC. Translating gives CASSSDRGTYEQYF.

This clone was seen a few times. The J gene is TRBJ1-1, the V gene TRBV4-3; TRBD1 agrees at 9 bases. J lost 3 bases, V lost 4 bases, and 6 bases had no gene match. CDR1 is LGHNA and CDR2 is YSLEER in the germline V gene. The CDR3 spans 15 residues. The CDR3 nucleotides are TGCGCCAGCAGCCGGGGACAGGGTCTAGACACTGAAGCTTTCTTT. It yields the protein CASSRGQGLDTEAFF.

This sequence joins TRBV28 and TRBJ2-7, with 9 bases fitting TRBD1. The V gene's germline CDR1 is MDHEN and CDR2 SYDVKM. V shed 7 bases and J 3 bases; nucleotides not matched to a gene: 10. The CDR3 totals 15 residues. CDR3 amino acids: CASNPTGTGNYEQYF. Written as DNA, the CDR3 is TGTGCCAGCAACCCAACCGGGACAGGGAACTACGAGCAGTACTTC.

This chain uses TRBV6-5 with TRBJ2-1; D remains ambiguous. Deletions cut 8 bases from V and 2 bases from J, with 10 bases between. Germline V gives CDR1 MNHEY, CDR2 SVGAGI. The CDR3 covers 13 residues. CDR3 in DNA: TGTGCCAGCGGCAGGTTGCCCTACAATGAGCAGTTCTTC. Its translation: CASGRLPYNEQFF.

This chain uses TRBV27 with TRBJ1-2; TRBD1 matches 10 bases. Germline V gives CDR1 MNHEY, CDR2 SMNVEV (reference sequence). The CDR3 extends over 15 amino acids. V gave up 5 bases and J gave up 1 base; unmatched junction bases: 4. CDR3 DNA sequence: TGTGCCAGCAGTCCTGGGACAGGGGTTAACTATGGCTACACCTTC. Translating it yields CASSPGTGVNYGYTF.

This clone has just a few counts. The rearrangement joins TRBV10-3 to TRBJ2-2; no reliable D call. With 7 bases removed from V and 3 bases from J, the gap between germline ends came to 9 bases. Germline CDR1 is ENHRY and CDR2 is SYGVKD. The CDR3 loop spans 13 amino acids. In DNA, the CDR3 is TGTGCCATCAAGTCGGTCTACACCGGGGAGCTGTTTTTT. This codes for CAIKSVYTGELFF.

The chain has TRBV7-9 and TRBJ2-1; 9 nucleotides agree with TRBD1. The CDR3 is made up of 18 amino acids. V lost 4 bases to trimming and J lost 8 bases; unmatched junction nucleotides: 18. The germline V gene has CDR1 SEHNR and CDR2 FQNEAQ (reference sequence). The CDR3 reads CASSSQAETGGARDEQFF. In DNA, the CDR3 is TGTGCCAGCAGCTCACAAGCCGAAACAGGGGGCGCAAGGGATGAGCAGTTCTTC.

The chain employs TRBV10-3 and TRBJ2-5, with 9 bases identical to TRBD1. CDR1 is ENHRY and CDR2 is SYGVKD in the germline V gene. The V and J ends lost 6 bases and 5 bases, in that order; junction bases with no gene match: 7. The CDR3 extends over 14 amino acids. The CDR3 bases are TGTGCCATCAGCCGGACAGGGGACGGGGAGACCCAGTACTTC. It yields the protein CAISRTGDGETQYF.